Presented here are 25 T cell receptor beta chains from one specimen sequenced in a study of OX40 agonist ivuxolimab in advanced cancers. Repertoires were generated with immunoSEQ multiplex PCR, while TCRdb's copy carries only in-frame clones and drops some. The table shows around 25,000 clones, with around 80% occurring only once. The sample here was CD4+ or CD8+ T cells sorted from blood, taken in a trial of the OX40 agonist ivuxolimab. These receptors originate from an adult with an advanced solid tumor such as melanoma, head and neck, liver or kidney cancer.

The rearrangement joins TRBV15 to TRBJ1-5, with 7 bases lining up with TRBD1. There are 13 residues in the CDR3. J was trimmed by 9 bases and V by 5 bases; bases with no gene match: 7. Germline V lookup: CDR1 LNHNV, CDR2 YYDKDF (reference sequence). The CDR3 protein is CATSAGGRGPQHF. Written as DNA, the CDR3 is TGTGCCACCAGCGCAGGGGGGCGGGGGCCCCAGCATTTT.

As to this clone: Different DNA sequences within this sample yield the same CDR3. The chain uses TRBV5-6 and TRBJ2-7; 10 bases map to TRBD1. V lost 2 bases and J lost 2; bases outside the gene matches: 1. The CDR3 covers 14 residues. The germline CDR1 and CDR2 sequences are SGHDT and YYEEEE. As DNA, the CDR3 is TGTGCCAGCAGCTTCGGGACAGGGGCCTACGAGCAGTACTTC. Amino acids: CASSFGTGAYEQYF.

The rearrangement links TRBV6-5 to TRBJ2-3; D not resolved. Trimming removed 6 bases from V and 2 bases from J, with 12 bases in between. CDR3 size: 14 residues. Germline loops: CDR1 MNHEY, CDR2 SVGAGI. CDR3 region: CASSSQRPTDTQYF. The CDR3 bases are TGTGCCAGCAGCTCACAGAGACCCACAGATACGCAGTATTTT.

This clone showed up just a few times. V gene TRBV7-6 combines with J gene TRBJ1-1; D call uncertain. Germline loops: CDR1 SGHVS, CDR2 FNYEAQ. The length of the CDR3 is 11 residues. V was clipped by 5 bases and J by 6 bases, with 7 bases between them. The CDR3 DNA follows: TGTGCCAGCAGCGGAACCGCTGAAGCTTTCTTT. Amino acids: CASSGTAEAFF.

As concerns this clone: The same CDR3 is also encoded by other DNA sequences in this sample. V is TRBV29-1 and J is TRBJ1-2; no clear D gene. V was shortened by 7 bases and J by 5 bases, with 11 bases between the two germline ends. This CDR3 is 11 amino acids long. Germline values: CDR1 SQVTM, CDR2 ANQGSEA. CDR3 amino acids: CSAPILYGYTF. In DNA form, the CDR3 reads TGCAGCGCTCCGATCCTTTATGGCTACACCTTC. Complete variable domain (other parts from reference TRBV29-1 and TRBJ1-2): SAVISQKPSRDICQRGTSLTIQCQVDSQVTMMFWYRQQPGQSLTLIATANQGSEATYESGFVIDKFPISRPNLTFSTLTVSNMSPEDSSIYLCSAPILYGYTFGSGTRLTVV.

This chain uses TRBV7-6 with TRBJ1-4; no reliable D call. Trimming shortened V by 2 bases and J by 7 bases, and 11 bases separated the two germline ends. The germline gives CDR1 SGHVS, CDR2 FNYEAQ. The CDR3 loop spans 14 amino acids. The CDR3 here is CASSLTESGEKLFF. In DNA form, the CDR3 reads TGTGCCAGCAGCTTAACAGAGTCGGGTGAAAAACTGTTTTTT. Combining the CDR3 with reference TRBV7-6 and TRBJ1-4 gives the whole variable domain GAGVSQSPRYKVTKRGQDVALRCDPISGHVSLYWYRQALGQGPEFLTYFNYEAQQDKSGLPNDRFSAERPEGSISTLTIQRTEQRDSAMYRCASSLTESGEKLFFGSGTQLSVL.

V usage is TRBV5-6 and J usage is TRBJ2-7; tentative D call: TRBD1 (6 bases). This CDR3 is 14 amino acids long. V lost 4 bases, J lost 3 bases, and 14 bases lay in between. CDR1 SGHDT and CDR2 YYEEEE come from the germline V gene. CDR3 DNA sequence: TGTGCCAGCAGCCCCGGGGACACTTACTACGAGCAGTACTTC. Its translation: CASSPGDTYYEQYF.

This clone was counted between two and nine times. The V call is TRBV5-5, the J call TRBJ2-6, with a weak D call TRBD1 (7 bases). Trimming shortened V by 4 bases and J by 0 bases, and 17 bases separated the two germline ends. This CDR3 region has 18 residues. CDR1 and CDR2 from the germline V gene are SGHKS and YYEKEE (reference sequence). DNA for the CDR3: TGTGCCAGCAGCGCGGGACAGTCTAGATTCTCTGGGGCCAACGTCCTGACTTTC. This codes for CASSAGQSRFSGANVLTF. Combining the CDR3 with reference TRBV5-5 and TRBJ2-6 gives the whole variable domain DAGVTQSPTHLIKTRGQQVTLRCSPISGHKSVSWYQQVLGQGPQFIFQYYEKEERGRGNFPDRFSARQFPNYSSELNVNALLLGDSALYLCASSAGQSRFSGANVLTFGAGSRLTVL.

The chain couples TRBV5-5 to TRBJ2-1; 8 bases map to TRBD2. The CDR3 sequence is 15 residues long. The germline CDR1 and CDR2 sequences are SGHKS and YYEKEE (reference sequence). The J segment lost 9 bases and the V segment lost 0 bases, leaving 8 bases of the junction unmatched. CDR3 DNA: TGTGCCAGCAGCTTGGATATCGGGGGGGCCGGTGAGCAGTTCTTC. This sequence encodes CASSLDIGGAGEQFF.

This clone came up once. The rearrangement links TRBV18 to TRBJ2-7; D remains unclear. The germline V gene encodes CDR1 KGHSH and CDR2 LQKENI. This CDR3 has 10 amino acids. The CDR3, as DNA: TGTGCAGTCCCGGGTAGTGAGCAGTACTTC. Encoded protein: CAVPGSEQYF.

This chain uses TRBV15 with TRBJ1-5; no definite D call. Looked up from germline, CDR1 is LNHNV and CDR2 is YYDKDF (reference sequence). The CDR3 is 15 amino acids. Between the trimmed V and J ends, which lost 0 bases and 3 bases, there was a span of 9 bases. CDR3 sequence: CATSREDGFNQPQHF. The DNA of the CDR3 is TGTGCCACCAGCAGAGAGGACGGCTTCAATCAGCCCCAGCATTTT. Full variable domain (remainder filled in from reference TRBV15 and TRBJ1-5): DAMVIQNPRYQVTQFGKPVTLSCSQTLNHNVMYWYQQKSSQAPKLLFHYYDKDFNNEADTPDNFQSRRPNTSFCFLDIRSPGLGDTAMYLCATSREDGFNQPQHFGDGTRLSIL.

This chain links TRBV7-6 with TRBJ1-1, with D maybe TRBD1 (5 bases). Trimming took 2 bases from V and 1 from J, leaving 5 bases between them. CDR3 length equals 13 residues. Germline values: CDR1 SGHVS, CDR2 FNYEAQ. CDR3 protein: CASSLRGNTEAFF. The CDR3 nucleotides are TGTGCCAGCAGCTTAAGGGGGAACACTGAAGCTTTCTTT.

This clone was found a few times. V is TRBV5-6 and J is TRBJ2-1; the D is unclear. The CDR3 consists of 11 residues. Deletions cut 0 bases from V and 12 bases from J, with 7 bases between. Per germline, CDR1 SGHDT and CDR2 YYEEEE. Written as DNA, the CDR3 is TGTGCCAGCAGCTTGGGGAGTGGGCAGTTCTTC. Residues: CASSLGSGQFF.

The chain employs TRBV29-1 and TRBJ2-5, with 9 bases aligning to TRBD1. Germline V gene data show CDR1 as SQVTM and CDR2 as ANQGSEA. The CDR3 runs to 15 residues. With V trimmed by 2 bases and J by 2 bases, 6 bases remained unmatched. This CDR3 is CSVETGTGFQETQYF. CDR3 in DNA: TGCAGCGTTGAAACGGGGACAGGGTTTCAAGAGACCCAGTACTTC.

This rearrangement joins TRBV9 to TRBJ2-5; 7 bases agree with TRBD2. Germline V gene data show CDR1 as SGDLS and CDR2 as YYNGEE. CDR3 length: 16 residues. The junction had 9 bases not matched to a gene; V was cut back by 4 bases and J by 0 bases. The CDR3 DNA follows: TGTGCCAGCAGCCCTCGGGGAGGGAGCCACCAAGAGACCCAGTACTTC. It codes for CASSPRGGSHQETQYF.

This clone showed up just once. The CDR3 protein is CASSLTPVYEQYF. Here the CDR3 DNA reads TGTGCCAGCAGCTTAACACCGGTCTACGAGCAGTACTTC. This chain connects TRBV11-2 to TRBJ2-7; D remains ambiguous. The CDR3 has 13 amino acids. Trimming removed 2 bases from V and 3 bases from J, with 8 bases in between. Germline V gene lookup returns CDR1 SGHAT and CDR2 FQNNGV.

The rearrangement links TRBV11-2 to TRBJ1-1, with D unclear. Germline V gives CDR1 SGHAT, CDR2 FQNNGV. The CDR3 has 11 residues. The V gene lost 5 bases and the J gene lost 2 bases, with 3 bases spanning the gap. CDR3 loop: CASSVNTEAFF. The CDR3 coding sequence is TGTGCCAGCAGCGTAAACACTGAAGCTTTCTTT.

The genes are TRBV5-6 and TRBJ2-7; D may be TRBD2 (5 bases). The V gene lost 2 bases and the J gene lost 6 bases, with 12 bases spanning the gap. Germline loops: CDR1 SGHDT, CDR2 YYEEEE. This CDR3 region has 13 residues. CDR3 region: CASSLRLTTEQYF. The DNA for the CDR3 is TGTGCCAGCAGCTTAAGACTAACTACCGAGCAGTACTTC.

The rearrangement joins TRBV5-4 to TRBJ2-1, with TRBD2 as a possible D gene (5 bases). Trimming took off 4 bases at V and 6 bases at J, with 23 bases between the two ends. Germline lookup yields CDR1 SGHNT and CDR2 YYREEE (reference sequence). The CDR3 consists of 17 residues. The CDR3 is CASSPPPPGEVGNEQFF. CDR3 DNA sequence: TGTGCCAGCAGCCCGCCCCCCCCCGGGGAAGTCGGCAATGAGCAGTTCTTC.

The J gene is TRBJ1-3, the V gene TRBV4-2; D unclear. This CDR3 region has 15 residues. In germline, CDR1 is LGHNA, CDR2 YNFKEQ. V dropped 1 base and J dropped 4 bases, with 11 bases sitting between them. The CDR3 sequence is CASSQGPLVGNTIYF. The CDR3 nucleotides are TGTGCCAGCAGCCAAGGGCCTCTGGTAGGAAACACCATATATTTT.

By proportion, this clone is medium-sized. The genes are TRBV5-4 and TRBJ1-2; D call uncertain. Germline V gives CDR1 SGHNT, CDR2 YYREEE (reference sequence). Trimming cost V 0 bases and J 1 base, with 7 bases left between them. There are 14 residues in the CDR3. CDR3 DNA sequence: TGTGCCAGCAGCTTGGTAGGGAGTAACTATGGCTACACCTTC. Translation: CASSLVGSNYGYTF.

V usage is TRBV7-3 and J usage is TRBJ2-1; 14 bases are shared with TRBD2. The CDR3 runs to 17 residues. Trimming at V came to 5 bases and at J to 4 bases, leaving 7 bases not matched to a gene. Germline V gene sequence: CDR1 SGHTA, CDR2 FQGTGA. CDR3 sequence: CASSAPTSGGAYNEQFF. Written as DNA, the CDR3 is TGTGCCAGCAGCGCCCCGACTAGCGGGGGGGCGTACAATGAGCAGTTCTTC.

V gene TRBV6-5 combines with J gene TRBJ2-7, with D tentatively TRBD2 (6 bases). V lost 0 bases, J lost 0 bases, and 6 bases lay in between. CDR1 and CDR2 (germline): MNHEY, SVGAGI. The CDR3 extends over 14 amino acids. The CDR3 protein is CASSYSGLSYEQYF. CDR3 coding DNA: TGTGCCAGCAGTTACTCGGGACTCTCCTACGAGCAGTACTTC.

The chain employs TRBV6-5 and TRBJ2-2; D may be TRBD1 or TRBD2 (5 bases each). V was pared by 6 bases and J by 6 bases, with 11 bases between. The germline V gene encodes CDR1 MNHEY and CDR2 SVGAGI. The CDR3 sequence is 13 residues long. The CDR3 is CASSPGAAGELFF. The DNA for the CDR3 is TGTGCCAGCAGCCCCGGGGCCGCCGGGGAGCTGTTTTTT.

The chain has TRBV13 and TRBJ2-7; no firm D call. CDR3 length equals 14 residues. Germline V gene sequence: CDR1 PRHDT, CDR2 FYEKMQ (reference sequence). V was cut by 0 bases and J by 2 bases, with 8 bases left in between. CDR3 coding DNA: TGTGCCAGCAGCTTAGGAGACAACCCCTACGAGCAGTACTTC. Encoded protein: CASSLGDNPYEQYF.